This TCR beta chain is from a study of blood T cells in healthy people across ages. Findings and caveats of the study: Per million T cells, TCR beta diversity dropped about linearly as age rose. Naive T cell percentage showed a strong correlation with the diversity of TCR beta.

All donors came from Russia, were Caucasian and healthy, and spanned ages about 6 to 90. Sample-barcoded 5' priming and a J-beta primer mix drove a second PCR of roughly 6 to 12 cycles. Per sample, CDR3-containing paired-end reads numbered at least 2.5 million. TCRdb used MiXCR to reprocess the 5' RACE reads, holding one entry per CDR3 protein. Of just under 900,000 distinct CDR3 sequences in the sample, 25% to 30% were seen once. Only a few counts were recorded for this clonotype. Its antigen is unidentified. Specimen: blood. The clonotype was recovered from a woman older than 75 in good health.

CDR3 amino acids: CASSAVSNQPQHF. The CDR3 DNA reads as TGCGCCAGCAGTGCCGTTAGCAATCAGCCCCAGCATTTT. The rearrangement uses TRBV10-1 and TRBJ1-5, with no clear D. CDR1 is WNHNN and CDR2 is SYGVQD in the germline V gene (reference sequence). There are 13 residues in the CDR3. Between the trimmed V and J ends, which lost 4 bases and 0 bases, there was a span of 4 bases.